This T cell receptor (beta chain) was sequenced in a study of blood T cell repertoires in COVID-19. Study information: Acute and convalescent COVID-19 specimens originated in the United States, Italy and Spain. PBMCs, B-cell-depleted T cells, or T cells were the source of the cDNA or gDNA that made up the material.

Germline values: CDR1 SGHTA, CDR2 FQGNSA. This CDR3 contains 13 residues. Between the trimmed V and J ends, which lost 0 bases and 13 bases, there was a span of 12 bases. Authors' analysis steps: Amplification from reference gene primers served as the basis for estimated nucleated cell counts. Sequencing was performed with immunoSEQ multiplex PCR; in TCRdb, only in-frame clones are kept and a portion is missing. V and J calls and clone size are given by that table; D and trimming were obtained from the DNA. The profile shows about 310,000 clones, around 86% of them singletons. The sequence derives from a man aged 50-59 years with active or convalescent COVID-19. Sequences were obtained from peripheral blood. The chain links TRBV7-2 to TRBJ1-4, with D possibly matching TRBD1 (5 bases). CDR3: CASSLAEGGGLFF. The CDR3 coding sequence is TGTGCCAGCAGCTTAGCAGAGGGCGGGGGACTGTTTTTT.